The 12 T cell receptor beta chains below were found in one sample sequenced in a study of T cell clonotyping in hematopoietic cell transplantation. Documented time point: recipient sample about 28 days before transplant, after cytoreduction. TCRdb's copy holds only in-frame clones and misses some; the assay was immunoSEQ multiplex PCR. The sample shows some 50,000 clones, 80% to 85% of them seen only once. The input for sequencing was peripheral blood mononuclear cells, taken before stem cell transplant. These receptors originate from a man aged 55 to 69 with myelodysplastic syndrome. Some clones in this sample may be carry-over from other donors' samples.

The genes are TRBV7-9 and TRBJ1-6, with 7 bases aligning to TRBD1. The CDR3 runs to 18 residues. The ends lost 5 bases at V and 5 bases at J; junction bases unmatched: 15. From germline, CDR1 is SEHNR and CDR2 FQNEAQ (reference sequence). CDR3 in DNA: TGTGCCAGCAGCCGCTCCACAGGGGCCCGGAATGATAATTCACCCCTCCACTTT. This translates into CASSRSTGARNDNSPLHF.

This chain uses TRBV5-6 with TRBJ2-5; a possible D gene is TRBD1 (6 bases). CDR1 SGHDT and CDR2 YYEEEE come from the germline V gene. V shed 3 bases and J shed 0 bases, with 12 bases lying between them. There are 15 residues in the CDR3. This chain's CDR3 is CASSWRTEYQETQYF. The CDR3 DNA is TGTGCCAGCAGCTGGAGGACAGAGTACCAAGAGACCCAGTACTTC.

This chain connects TRBV7-2 to TRBJ2-7; D unclear. CDR1 and CDR2 (germline): SGHTA, FQGNSA. CDR3 length: 13 residues. V lost 1 base and J 4 bases, leaving 8 bases between the germline ends. The CDR3 coding sequence is TGTGCCAGCAGCTTAGGAACCTTATACGAGCAGTACTTC. This codes for CASSLGTLYEQYF.

This sequence joins TRBV19 and TRBJ2-7, with D possibly called TRBD1 or TRBD2 (5 bases each). The germline V and J ends were trimmed by 4 bases and 9 bases, with 19 bases remaining between them. This CDR3 has 14 residues. Germline assignment: CDR1 LNHDA and CDR2 SQIVND (reference sequence). The CDR3 region is CASSKRGQSEVQYF. CDR3 bases: TGTGCCAGTAGTAAGAGGGGTCAATCCGAGGTGCAGTACTTC.

This clone showed up just once. This rearrangement joins TRBV6-5 to TRBJ2-6; no clear D. CDR3 size: 14 residues. Germline CDR1 reads MNHEY; CDR2 reads SVGAGI. Trimming cost V 3 bases and J 0 bases, with 3 bases left between them. The CDR3, as DNA: TGTGCCAGCAGTTATTACTCTGGGGCCAACGTCCTGACTTTC. Protein product: CASSYYSGANVLTF.

The gene calls are TRBV5-8 and TRBJ1-2; D is uncertain. Germline CDR1 is SGHTS and CDR2 is YDEGEE. V was clipped by 0 bases and J by 7 bases, with 4 bases between them. The CDR3 sequence is 11 residues long. The CDR3: CASSLALGYTF. DNA of the CDR3: TGTGCCAGCAGCTTGGCCCTTGGCTACACCTTC.

The chain links TRBV6-6 to TRBJ1-3, with D maybe TRBD1 (6 bases). In germline, CDR1 is MNHNY, CDR2 SVGAGI (reference sequence). Trimming cost V 7 bases and J 3 bases, with 13 bases left between them. The length of the CDR3 is 14 residues. This chain's CDR3 is CASTPGALGNTIYF. As DNA, the CDR3 is TGTGCCAGCACCCCAGGGGCGCTTGGAAACACCATATATTTT.

DNA of the CDR3: TGTGCCAGCATCCGACCTATTGGGACTGAAGCTTTCTTT. Amino acid sequence: CASIRPIGTEAFF. The chain carries TRBV6-6 and TRBJ1-1; D is unresolved. The CDR3 totals 13 residues. Germline V gives CDR1 MNHNY, CDR2 SVGAGI (reference sequence). The V and J ends lost 7 bases and 5 bases respectively, with 14 bases between them.

The chain employs TRBV28 and TRBJ2-1; TRBD2 agrees at 10 bases. V dropped 1 base and J dropped 9; count of bases not matched to a gene: 15. This CDR3 is 18 amino acids long. CDR1 is MDHEN and CDR2 is SYDVKM in the germline V gene. This CDR3 reads CASSLSHVGTSGEGEQFF. CDR3 nucleotide sequence: TGTGCCAGCAGTTTATCCCATGTCGGAACTAGCGGGGAGGGTGAGCAGTTCTTC. Combining the CDR3 with reference TRBV28 and TRBJ2-1 gives the whole variable domain DVKVTQSSRYLVKRTGEKVFLECVQDMDHENMFWYRQDPGLGLRLIYFSYDVKMKEKGDIPEGYSVSREKKERFSLILESASTNQTSMYLCASSLSHVGTSGEGEQFFGPGTRLTVL.

J is TRBJ1-5 and V is TRBV7-2, with D possibly matching TRBD1 (6 bases). Germline assignment: CDR1 SGHTA and CDR2 FQGNSA. Deletions cut 8 bases from V and 1 base from J, with 12 bases between. The CDR3 is 14 residues long. CDR3 nucleotide sequence: TGTGCCAGCGGAAGGGGGAACAGCAATCAGCCCCAGCATTTT. It codes for CASGRGNSNQPQHF.

The CDR3 loop is CASSLGINTGELFF. The CDR3 nucleotides read TGTGCCAGCAGCTTGGGGATCAACACCGGGGAGCTGTTTTTT. The rearrangement joins TRBV5-6 to TRBJ2-2; D is unresolved. The germline V gene has CDR1 SGHDT and CDR2 YYEEEE. The CDR3 covers 14 residues. The ends were cut back, 0 bases at V and 2 bases at J, with 5 bases in the middle.

This chain joins TRBV18 and TRBJ1-2; no definite D call. Deletions cut 0 bases from V and 8 bases from J, with 10 bases between. The CDR3 covers 13 residues. Germline values: CDR1 KGHSH, CDR2 LQKENI. The CDR3 loop reads CASSPPIPKGYTF. Written as DNA, the CDR3 is TGTGCCAGCTCACCACCCATCCCTAAGGGCTACACCTTC. The full variable domain, completed using reference TRBV18 and TRBJ1-2, is NAGVMQNPRHLVRRRGQEARLRCSPMKGHSHVYWYRQLPEEGLKFMVYLQKENIIDESGMPKERFSAEFPKEGPSILRIQQVVRGDSAAYFCASSPPIPKGYTFGSGTRLTVV.